Listed here is a single T cell receptor (beta chain). This entry comes from a study of blood T cell repertoires in COVID-19. The V gene end was trimmed by 0 bases and the J gene end by 4 bases; junction bases not matched to a gene: 3. Germline CDR1 is MGHRA and CDR2 is YSYEKL. CDR3 length: 15 residues. Enrolled through a virtual design, the participants were between roughly 18 and 95 years of age and came from 24 US areas. TCRdb keeps only in-frame clones here, not all; method: immunoSEQ multiplex PCR. The sample lists over 200,000 clones, approximately 86% seen once, with 10% in the top ten. Source material: PBMCs or T cells enriched from blood (not recorded which). The gene calls are TRBV4-1 and TRBJ2-7, with 10 bases aligning to TRBD1. The sequence was collected from a man between 18 and 35 years old with acute COVID-19. The CDR3 reads CASSQESGQGYEQYF. The CDR3 bases are TGCGCCAGCAGCCAAGAATCGGGACAGGGGTACGAGCAGTACTTC.